This TCR beta chain derives from a study of tumor-infiltrating lymphocytes in primary liver carcinoma. Across the study: Staging placed the tumors at T1-T3 N0M0, and they measured about 4 to 10 cm across. Study results and caveats: Because the samples were bulk unsorted, the study did not compare CD4+ and CD8+ repertoires.

Using a constant-region primer together with ProtoScript II reverse transcriptase, TCR beta cDNA was made from approximately 500 ng of total RNA. What produced the TCR beta libraries was three nested multiplex PCR rounds using slightly modified ARM-PCR. TCRdb re-called the multiplex PCR reads through MiXCR, storing one row per CDR3 protein. This table has fewer than 400,000 distinct CDR3 sequences, about 50% appearing once. Regarding this clonotype: Its antigen is currently unknown.

Germline DNA was also extracted, with blood RNA taken from unsorted whole blood. The authors collected approximately 4 milliliters of peripheral blood before surgery. Sequenced material: peripheral blood. This receptor was obtained from a woman between 25 and 40 years old with primary liver carcinoma and hepatitis B virus infection.

CDR3 protein: CASSYGGRGQPQYF. The CDR3 coding sequence is TGTGCCAGCAGTTACGGTGGCAGGGGGCAGCCCCAGTATTTT. The V call is TRBV6-6, the J call TRBJ1-5, with 8 bases aligning to TRBD1. The J call is uncertain, as TRBJ2-3 better fits the DNA end. The CDR3 sequence is 14 residues long. Germline V CDR1 and CDR2: MNHNY, SVGAGI (reference sequence).